Below, 29 T cell receptor beta chains from the same sample are listed, as sequenced in a study of CD8 T cells in ankylosing spondylitis (dated by TCRdb to about 2017). The library was prepared using 5' RACE. TCRdb lists the instrument as Illumina HiSeq 2500. Through fastp at Q25 and MiXCR, TCRdb rebuilt clones from the public reads, retaining in-frame beta chains. Rows are unified per CDR3 protein, each entry keeping the most common DNA and genes. The sample table contains about 130,000 distinct CDR3 sequences; only one count was recorded for 9.3% of them. The leading ten clones occupy approximately 3.4% of the sample. Sequenced sample: blood, either unsorted or a sorted T cell fraction (not recorded which). The source is a male donor with ankylosing spondylitis or in good health (not recorded which).

The chain carries TRBV7-6 and TRBJ2-3; 8 bases fit TRBD2. Germline assignment: CDR1 SGHVS and CDR2 FNYEAQ. This CDR3 region has 15 residues. Unmatched junction bases numbered 5, after V lost 1 base and J lost 5 bases. CDR3 loop: CASSLGTSGGDTQYF. The CDR3 DNA follows: TGTGCCAGCAGCTTAGGAACTAGCGGAGGAGATACGCAGTATTTT.

This clonotype was counted only a few times. The chain uses TRBV28 and TRBJ2-3, with TRBD2 identical over 11 bases. CDR1 is MDHEN and CDR2 is SYDVKM in the germline V gene. The trim removed 5 bases at V and 4 bases at J, leaving 17 bases unmatched. The CDR3 totals 19 residues. CDR3 loop: CASSLMLARTSGQSDTQYF. The CDR3 DNA follows: TGTGCCAGCAGTCTGATGCTTGCTCGGACTAGCGGGCAGTCAGATACGCAGTATTTT.

This clonotype was recorded many times. The rearrangement links TRBV7-2 to TRBJ1-4; possibly TRBD1 for D (5 bases). Between the trimmed V and J ends, which lost 4 bases and 0 bases, there was a span of 9 bases. The CDR3 length is 15 residues. Germline values: CDR1 SGHTA, CDR2 FQGNSA. CDR3 DNA sequence: TGTGCCAGCAGCTACGGACAAGCAACTAATGAAAAACTGTTTTTT. Its protein product is CASSYGQATNEKLFF. Full variable domain (rest looked up from reference TRBV7-2 and TRBJ1-4): GAGVSQSPSNKVTEKGKDVELRCDPISGHTALYWYRQSLGQGLEFLIYFQGNSAPDKSGLPSDRFSAERTGGSVSTLTIQRTQQEDSAVYLCASSYGQATNEKLFFGSGTQLSVL.

This clonotype has ten or more counts. V and J are TRBV29-1 and TRBJ2-6; tentatively, D is TRBD1 (6 bases). The CDR3 sequence is 16 residues long. Germline V gene data show CDR1 as SQVTM and CDR2 as ANQGSEA. V dropped 2 bases and J dropped 0 bases, with 11 bases sitting between them. Here the CDR3 reads CSVESGTTSGANVLTF. Written as DNA, the CDR3 is TGCAGCGTTGAATCAGGGACAACCTCTGGGGCCAACGTCCTGACTTTC.

This clonotype showed up many times. The rearrangement uses TRBV5-1 and TRBJ2-6, with 12 bases identical to TRBD2. Trimming at V came to 0 bases and at J to 2 bases, leaving 15 bases not matched to a gene. The CDR3 consists of 22 residues. From germline, CDR1 is SGHRS and CDR2 YFSETQ. CDR3 nucleotides: TGCGCCAGCAGCTTGGTAGTAGGACTAGCGGGGTATCGGGACGCTGGGGCCAACGTCCTGACTTTC. It yields the protein CASSLVVGLAGYRDAGANVLTF.

The sample holds a few counts of this clonotype. The genes are TRBV6-1 and TRBJ2-6; D is perhaps TRBD2 (6 bases). Between the trimmed V and J ends, which lost 7 bases and 1 base, there was a span of 17 bases. The CDR3 runs 17 residues. Germline assignment: CDR1 MNHNS and CDR2 SASEGT. CDR3 sequence reads: CASNKRSGGSGANVLTF. The CDR3 region has the DNA TGTGCCAGCAACAAACGATCTGGGGGGTCTGGGGCCAACGTCCTGACTTTC.

This clonotype has ten or more counts. V is TRBV28 and J is TRBJ2-1; D is perhaps TRBD1 (5 bases). Trimming removed 6 bases at V and 4 bases at J, with 13 bases between. Germline CDR1 MDHEN, CDR2 SYDVKM. CDR3 length: 14 residues. CDR3 nucleotides: TGTGCCAGCAGGATCAGACAGCTTTACAATGAGCAGTTCTTC. Amino acid sequence: CASRIRQLYNEQFF.

For this clonotype: This may come from a read error, since a much larger clone is one base off. The CDR3 DNA is TGCAGTGCCAGGTCGACAGGGGAAGCCAAAAACAGTCAGTACTTC. Translation gives CSARSTGEAKNSQYF. This chain joins TRBV20-1 and TRBJ2-4; 8 bases fit TRBD1. The germline V gene encodes CDR1 DFQATT and CDR2 SNEGSKA (reference sequence). The CDR3 is made up of 15 amino acids.

At least ten counts were recorded for this clonotype. The DNA of the CDR3 is TGTGCCAGCAGCCCGACGACTAGCGGGACTTACGAGCAGTACTTC. Protein sequence: CASSPTTSGTYEQYF. The V call is TRBV7-2, the J call TRBJ2-7, with 11 bases lining up with TRBD2. The V and J ends lost 5 bases and 4 bases, in that order; junction bases with no gene match: 7. Per germline, CDR1 SGHTA and CDR2 FQGNSA. The CDR3 is made up of 15 amino acids.

This clonotype appeared many times. The chain recombines TRBV28 with TRBJ2-3, with 7 bases identical to TRBD1. Germline trimming cut 5 bases from V and 4 bases from J; bases unmatched to any gene: 3. This CDR3 is built from 13 residues. Germline lookup yields CDR1 MDHEN and CDR2 SYDVKM. The CDR3 sequence: CASSTGVPDTQYF. For the CDR3, the DNA is TGTGCCAGCAGTACAGGGGTTCCAGATACGCAGTATTTT.

The sample holds many counts of this clonotype. The rearrangement joins TRBV29-1 to TRBJ2-7; D is undetermined. The CDR3 is 11 amino acids. Per the germline V gene, CDR1 is SQVTM and CDR2 is ANQGSEA. V was trimmed by 4 bases and J by 1 base, leaving 5 bases between them. Here the CDR3 reads CSVGQSYEQYF. The CDR3 DNA sequence: TGCAGCGTTGGGCAGTCCTACGAGCAGTACTTC.

V and J are TRBV7-9 and TRBJ2-3; 12 nucleotides align to TRBD2. Per the germline V gene, CDR1 is SEHNR and CDR2 is FQNEAQ (reference sequence). The CDR3 totals 15 residues. With 5 bases clipped from V and 4 bases from J, the junction kept 4 bases outside the gene matches. CDR3 in amino acids: CASSKTSGRSDTQYF. Here the CDR3 DNA reads TGTGCCAGCAGCAAAACTAGCGGGAGGTCAGATACGCAGTATTTT.

This clonotype has at least ten counts. This chain links TRBV20-1 with TRBJ2-3; tentative D call: TRBD2 (5 bases). V was cut by 6 bases and J by 0 bases, with 10 bases left in between. The CDR3 extends over 13 amino acids. The germline gives CDR1 DFQATT, CDR2 SNEGSKA (reference sequence). In DNA, the CDR3 is TGCAGTGCCATAGCGAGTAGCACAGATACGCAGTATTTT. Residues: CSAIASSTDTQYF.

This clonotype came up a few times. This chain links TRBV20-1 with TRBJ1-1; unclear D gene. Germline V CDR1 and CDR2: DFQATT, SNEGSKA (reference sequence). This CDR3 contains 15 residues. Deletions cut 3 bases from V and 1 base from J, with 15 bases between. CDR3 DNA: TGCAGTGCTAGGCCCCTTATAAGACCGAACACTGAAGCTTTCTTT. Translating gives CSARPLIRPNTEAFF.

In this sample, this clonotype turned up many times. This chain joins TRBV12-3 or TRBV12-4 and TRBJ1-4; the D gene is possibly TRBD1 (6 bases). CDR3 length: 14 residues. V gave up 6 bases and J gave up 10 bases, with 18 bases separating them. The CDR3 spells CASSTGTPFGKLFF. The CDR3 DNA is TGTGCCAGCAGCACCGGGACACCCTTCGGAAAACTGTTTTTT.

The chain combines TRBV5-1 with TRBJ2-2; 8 bases are a match to TRBD2. The CDR3 contains 21 residues. Germline loops: CDR1 SGHRS, CDR2 YFSETQ. Trimming cost V 0 bases and J 4 bases; bases outside gene matches: 20. As DNA, the CDR3 is TGCGCCAGCAGCTTGGCCCCACTAGCGGCAAAGGTGGGGTCGGTCACCGGGGAGCTGTTTTTT. Protein sequence: CASSLAPLAAKVGSVTGELFF.

The chain combines TRBV7-8 with TRBJ2-1, with 16 bases identical to TRBD2. Germline-derived CDR1 and CDR2 are SGHVS and FQNEAQ. CDR3 size: 16 residues. Germline trimming cut 5 bases from V and 8 bases from J; bases unmatched to any gene: 6. This CDR3 is CASSPPGLAGGHEQFF. For the CDR3, the DNA is TGTGCCAGCAGCCCACCGGGACTAGCGGGAGGGCATGAGCAGTTCTTC.

The gene calls are TRBV4-3 and TRBJ2-1; D perhaps matches TRBD2 (6 bases). Per the germline V gene, CDR1 is LGHNA and CDR2 is YSLEER. The V and J ends lost 5 bases and 4 bases respectively, with 12 bases between them. This CDR3 region has 14 residues. The CDR3 sequence: CASSTRDSYNEQFF. The CDR3 DNA sequence: TGCGCCAGCAGCACCCGGGACTCATACAATGAGCAGTTCTTC.

In this sample, this clonotype turned up a few times. The V call is TRBV27, the J call TRBJ2-2; tentatively, D is TRBD1 (6 bases). The CDR3 has 17 residues. V was cut by 4 bases and J by 4 bases, with 19 bases left in between. Germline V lookup: CDR1 MNHEY, CDR2 SMNVEV (reference sequence). CDR3 DNA: TGTGCCAGCAGTTGGGGGCAGGTATACAAGAGCACCGGGGAGCTGTTTTTT. This translates into CASSWGQVYKSTGELFF.

This clonotype was observed at least ten times. This chain links TRBV7-2 with TRBJ2-7, with TRBD1 matching 7 bases. CDR3 length equals 15 residues. The germline V gene has CDR1 SGHTA and CDR2 FQGNSA. V shed 6 bases, J shed 2 bases, and the junction held 10 bases outside the gene matches. CDR3 in amino acids: CASSFGQVVPYEQYF. CDR3 in DNA: TGTGCCAGCAGTTTTGGACAGGTTGTCCCCTACGAGCAGTACTTC.

Comment on this clonotype: Being one base from a much bigger clone, this may be a read error. The CDR3 loop reads CVSSLVTLGSEQYF. CDR3 nucleotide sequence: TGCGTCAGCAGCTTGGTTACGCTTGGCTCCGAGCAGTACTTC. The chain links TRBV5-1 to TRBJ2-7; D is ambiguous. The CDR3 contains 14 residues. CDR1 SGHRS and CDR2 YFSETQ come from the germline V gene.

This clonotype was recorded at least ten times. The chain joins TRBV5-5 to TRBJ2-5; 8 positions agree with TRBD1. The V and J ends lost 4 bases and 2 bases, in that order; junction bases with no gene match: 1. Looked up from germline, CDR1 is SGHKS and CDR2 is YYEKEE (reference sequence). The CDR3 is 13 residues long. The CDR3 protein is CASSRTGQETQYF. CDR3 DNA: TGTGCCAGCAGCAGGACAGGGCAAGAGACCCAGTACTTC.

The rearrangement links TRBV21-1 to TRBJ2-5; TRBD2, the table's D call, lacks a check against the DNA. TRBV21-1 is an annotated pseudogene. The CDR3 covers 18 residues. This CDR3 is CASSKTGTSGRAQETQYF. CDR3 DNA: TGTGCCAGCAGCAAAACCGGGACTAGCGGGAGGGCCCAAGAGACCCAGTACTTC.

Ten or more counts support this clonotype. The CDR3: CASSTSAGETQYF. The CDR3 DNA reads TGCGCCAGCAGCACATCAGCGGGAGAGACCCAGTACTTC. The rearrangement links TRBV5-1 to TRBJ2-5, with D possibly being TRBD2 (6 bases). The V end was cut by 4 bases, the J end by 4 bases, with 11 bases between. The CDR3 is 13 amino acids. From germline, CDR1 is SGHRS and CDR2 YFSETQ.

V is TRBV7-9 and J is TRBJ1-1; no firm D call. The germline V gene encodes CDR1 SEHNR and CDR2 FQNEAQ (reference sequence). V shed 3 bases and J shed 6 bases, with 8 bases lying between them. The CDR3 has 12 residues. The CDR3 region has the DNA TGTGCCAGCAGCTTTTCCGGGGCTGAAGCTTTCTTT. This gives the protein CASSFSGAEAFF. Filled out from reference TRBV7-9 and TRBJ1-1, the complete variable domain reads DTGVSQNPRHKITKRGQNVTFRCDPISEHNRLYWYRQTLGQGPEFLTYFQNEAQLEKSRLLSDRFSAERPKGSFSTLEIQRTEQGDSAMYLCASSFSGAEAFFGQGTRLTVV.

This clonotype showed up many times. V and J are TRBV10-3 and TRBJ1-3; unclear D gene. The germline V gene has CDR1 ENHRY and CDR2 SYGVKD. V was trimmed by 0 bases and J by 0 bases, leaving 3 bases between them. The CDR3 has 14 amino acids. CDR3 sequence reads: CAISESVSGNTIYF. The CDR3 DNA reads as TGTGCCATCAGTGAGTCAGTCTCTGGAAACACCATATATTTT.

In its sample, this clonotype was seen many times. The chain couples TRBV27 to TRBJ2-7; no firm D call. This CDR3 has 13 residues. Germline CDR1 MNHEY, CDR2 SMNVEV (reference sequence). Trimming took off 6 bases at V and 1 base at J, with 10 bases between the two ends. CDR3 sequence reads: CASRPVSSYEQYF. CDR3 coding DNA: TGTGCCAGCAGACCAGTCAGTTCCTACGAGCAGTACTTC.

This clonotype was recorded a few times. The chain recombines TRBV7-2 with TRBJ2-7; D is ambiguous. CDR1 and CDR2 from the germline V gene are SGHTA and FQGNSA. V lost 5 bases and J 0 bases, leaving 5 bases between the germline ends. This CDR3 region has 12 residues. CDR3 sequence (DNA): TGTGCCAGCAGCCAAATCTCCTACGAGCAGTACTTC. It codes for CASSQISYEQYF.

V usage is TRBV7-8 and J usage is TRBJ2-5; D is uncertain. The germline V gene has CDR1 SGHVS and CDR2 FQNEAQ. V was clipped by 3 bases and J by 5 bases, with 7 bases between them. The CDR3 is made up of 12 amino acids. DNA for the CDR3: TGTGCCAGCAGCTTCAGTCGGGAGACCCAGTACTTC. This encodes CASSFSRETQYF.